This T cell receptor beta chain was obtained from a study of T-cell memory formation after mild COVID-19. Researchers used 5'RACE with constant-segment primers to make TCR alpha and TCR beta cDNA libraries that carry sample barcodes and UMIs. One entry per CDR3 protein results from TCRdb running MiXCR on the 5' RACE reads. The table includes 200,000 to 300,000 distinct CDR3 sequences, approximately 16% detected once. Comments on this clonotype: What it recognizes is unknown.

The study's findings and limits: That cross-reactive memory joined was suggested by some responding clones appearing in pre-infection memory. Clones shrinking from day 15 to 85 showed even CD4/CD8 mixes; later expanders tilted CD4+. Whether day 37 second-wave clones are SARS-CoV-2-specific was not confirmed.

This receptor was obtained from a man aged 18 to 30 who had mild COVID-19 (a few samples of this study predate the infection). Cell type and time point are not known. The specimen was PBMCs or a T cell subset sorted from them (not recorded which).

The CDR3 spells CASSLGGMGQPQHF. CDR3 nucleotide sequence: TGTGCCAGCAGCTTAGGGGGGATGGGGCAGCCCCAGCATTTT. The gene calls are TRBV7-9 and TRBJ1-5; D possibly corresponds to TRBD1 (5 bases). The V end was cut by 1 base, the J end by 7 bases, with 11 bases between. This CDR3 is 14 amino acids long. CDR1 and CDR2 from the germline V gene are SEHNR and FQNEAQ (reference sequence).